The rows below give T cell receptor beta chains drawn from one sample of a study of T cell repertoires in cytomegalovirus infection. No antigen is known for these receptors. TCRdb used MiXCR to reprocess the reads, holding one entry per CDR3 protein. In the table there are around 750,000 distinct CDR3 sequences, 32% of which are singletons. Sequencing was performed on cultured CD8+ T cells from PBMCs, taken from culture after CMV antigen stimulation. Receptors originate from a human donor in good health (CMV status not recorded). Some clones in this sample may be carry-over from other donors' samples. Each CDR3 is given with its conserved first and last residue. Each record gives: D gene, J gene, V gene, clone size, CDR3 protein, CDR3 DNA. The D gene is left open where the match is weak. Some rows mark clone size as missing; the rest say once, few, many or name a class of expanded clone.

NA	TRBJ1-2	TRBV9	NA	CASSVALTENYGYTF	TGTGCCAGCAGCGTAGCATTGACGGAAAACTATGGCTACACCTTC
NA	TRBJ1-1	TRBV25-1	once	CASSEWSAGEAFF	TGTGCCAGCAGTGAATGGTCGGCAGGGGAAGCTTTCTTT
TRBD2	TRBJ2-5	TRBV27	NA	CASKKTSGVQETQYF	TGTGCCAGCAAAAAGACTAGCGGGGTTCAAGAGACCCAGTACTTC
NA	TRBJ1-3	TRBV25-1	few	CASSEYYVDGISSGNTIYF	TGTGCCAGCAGTGAATATTATGTCGATGGGATATCCTCTGGAAACACCATATATTTT
TRBD2	TRBJ2-3	TRBV5-1	NA	CASSVWTSGVTDTQYF	TGCGCCAGCAGCGTCTGGACTAGCGGGGTGACAGATACGCAGTATTTT
NA	TRBJ2-1	TRBV10-3	few	CAIRMQGNEQFF	TGTGCCATCAGAATGCAGGGCAATGAGCAGTTCTTC
NA	TRBJ1-4	TRBV7-2	many	CASSPTGPANEKLFF	TGTGCCAGCAGCCCCACAGGGCCGGCTAATGAAAAACTGTTTTTT
NA	TRBJ1-5	TRBV2	NA	CASSEFKDDQPQHF	TGTGCCAGCAGTGAGTTCAAGGACGATCAGCCCCAGCATTTT
NA	TRBJ2-5	TRBV7-8	few	CASSLRVVGDETQYF	TGTGCCAGCAGCTTACGGGTCGTAGGGGACGAGACCCAGTACTTC
NA	TRBJ1-6	TRBV4-1	once	CASSPYPGYNSPLHF	TGCGCCAGCAGCCCGTACCCGGGTTATAATTCACCCCTCCACTTT
NA	TRBJ1-1	TRBV25-1	few	CASNPGGGTEAFF	TGTGCCAGCAATCCCGGGGGGGGCACTGAAGCTTTCTTT
TRBD2	TRBJ2-1	TRBV7-2	many	CASSSVAGLSYNEQFF	TGTGCCAGCAGCAGTGTAGCGGGCCTCTCCTACAATGAGCAGTTCTTC
NA	TRBJ2-3	TRBV5-1	NA	CASSPLFGGPTDTQYF	TGCGCCAGCAGCCCCCTATTCGGGGGGCCCACAGATACGCAGTATTTT
NA	TRBJ2-5	TRBV3-1	NA	CASTTLGARTGGTPQETQYF	TGTGCCAGCACCACCCTGGGGGCCCGGACCGGGGGCACACCCCAAGAGACCCAGTACTTC
NA	TRBJ2-1	TRBV19	NA	CASGLAYNEQSF	TGTGCCAGTGGATTGGCCTACAATGAGCAGTCCTTC
NA	TRBJ2-2	TRBV7-3	NA	CASSLTASGGTEELFF	TGTGCCAGCAGCTTAACGGCCTCCGGAGGAACCGAGGAGCTGTTTTTT
NA	TRBJ2-1	TRBV7-6	NA	CASSRGPNEQFF	TGTGCCAGCAGCCGCGGCCCGAATGAGCAGTTCTTC
NA	TRBJ2-7	TRBV2	NA	CASRGGGLDYEQYF	TGTGCCAGCAGGGGGGGAGGTCTAGACTACGAGCAGTACTTC
NA	TRBJ1-5	TRBV28	few	CASSLNRQNQPQHF	TGTGCCAGCAGTTTAAACCGACAGAATCAGCCCCAGCATTTT
NA	TRBJ2-1	TRBV7-8	many	CASSWDSKNSYNEQFF	TGTGCCAGCAGCTGGGACTCAAAGAACTCCTACAATGAGCAGTTCTTC
NA	TRBJ1-2	TRBV27	few	CASSYGGAEIYGYTF	TGTGCCAGCAGCTACGGGGGGGCAGAGATCTATGGCTACACCTTC
TRBD2	TRBJ2-5	TRBV28	NA	CASSLIRLAGGQETQYF	TGTGCCAGCAGTTTGATCCGACTAGCGGGGGGGCAAGAGACCCAGTACTTC
TRBD2	TRBJ2-1	TRBV12-3/TRBV12-4	NA	CASSTFVGGSSYNEQFF	TGTGCCAGCAGTACTTTCGTAGGCGGGAGCTCCTACAATGAGCAGTTCTTC
NA	TRBJ1-2	TRBV5-1	few	CASSKKQAVYSGYTF	TGCGCCAGCAGCAAGAAACAGGCGGTGTATTCTGGCTACACCTTC
NA	TRBJ2-7	TRBV27	few	CASSPPGLYYEQYF	TGTGCCAGCAGCCCTCCGGGACTCTACTACGAGCAGTACTTC
TRBD1	TRBJ2-1	TRBV20-1	NA	CSAGQGRWKEQFF	TGCAGTGCTGGACAGGGCCGATGGAAAGAGCAGTTCTTC
NA	TRBJ2-6	TRBV15	NA	CATSRSLSGANVLTF	TGTGCCACCAGCCGTAGCCTCTCTGGGGCCAACGTCCTGACTTTC
NA	TRBJ2-1	TRBV7-8	NA	CVSSLAGLSSYNEQSF	TGTGTCAGCAGCTTAGCAGGGCTGAGCTCCTACAATGAGCAGTCCTTC
TRBD1	TRBJ1-5	TRBV28	few	CASRNGQGAQPQHF	TGTGCCAGCAGAAACGGACAGGGGGCACAGCCCCAGCATTTT
NA	TRBJ1-2	TRBV6-1	NA	CASSVWGASPNYGYTF	TGTGCCAGCAGTGTCTGGGGTGCGAGCCCGAACTATGGCTACACCTTC
TRBD1	TRBJ2-1	TRBV29-1	once	CSVELRDRGYNEQFF	TGCAGCGTTGAACTCCGGGACAGGGGATACAATGAGCAGTTCTTC
NA	TRBJ2-1	TRBV14	NA	CASSQGGPLQFF	TGTGCCAGCAGCCAGGGGGGGCCTTTGCAGTTCTTC
TRBD2	TRBJ2-1	TRBV27	many	CASSPGLAYNEQFF	TGTGCCAGCAGCCCCGGACTAGCATACAATGAGCAGTTCTTC
NA	TRBJ1-2	TRBV7-9	NA	CASSPTDFGYTF	TGTGCCAGCAGCCCAACCGACTTCGGCTACACCTTC
TRBD1	TRBJ1-2	TRBV4-1	NA	CASSQLEGTEANYGYTF	TGCGCCAGCAGCCAACTTGAGGGGACAGAGGCTAACTATGGCTACACCTTC
NA	TRBJ1-2	TRBV2	NA	CASRYYGYTF	TGTGCCAGCAGGTACTATGGCTACACCTTC
NA	TRBJ2-1	TRBV4-1	NA	CASSQEVGTHYNEQFF	TGCGCCAGCAGCCAAGAGGTCGGGACACATTACAATGAGCAGTTCTTC
NA	TRBJ2-7	TRBV27	NA	CASSFFPGPYEQYF	TGTGCCAGCAGTTTCTTCCCGGGCCCCTACGAGCAGTACTTC
TRBD2	TRBJ2-1	TRBV12-3/TRBV12-4	few	CASSLILAGDEQFF	TGTGCCAGCAGTTTAATTCTAGCGGGGGACGAGCAGTTCTTC
NA	TRBJ2-7	TRBV18	few	CASSPTPNEQYF	TGTGCCAGCTCCCCAACCCCCAACGAGCAGTACTTC
NA	TRBJ1-6	TRBV11-1	few	CASSLQGANFRGSYNSPLHF	TGTGCCAGCAGCTTACAGGGTGCGAATTTCCGGGGCTCCTATAATTCACCCCTCCACTTT
NA	TRBJ2-7	TRBV12-3/TRBV12-4	few	CASSFGALGYEQYF	TGTGCCAGCAGTTTCGGGGCCCTTGGGTACGAGCAGTACTTC
TRBD1	TRBJ1-2	TRBV28	few	CASSSHRGWYGYTF	TGTGCCAGCAGTTCCCACAGGGGGTGGTATGGCTACACCTTC
TRBD1	TRBJ2-3	TRBV7-2	many	CASSLNRGLADTQYF	TGTGCCAGCAGCCTGAACAGGGGGCTGGCAGATACGCAGTATTTT
NA	TRBJ2-4	TRBV7-8	many	CASSYTDRDAKNIQYF	TGTGCCAGCAGCTACACGGACCGCGACGCCAAAAACATTCAGTACTTC
TRBD1	TRBJ1-1	TRBV12-3/TRBV12-4	few	CASSSTRTGGMNTEAFF	TGTGCCAGCAGCTCCACCCGGACAGGGGGCATGAACACTGAAGCTTTCTTT
TRBD2	TRBJ2-5	TRBV7-9	NA	CASSSPAVAGVRDQYF	TGTGCCAGCAGCTCCCCCGCGGTAGCGGGGGTTAGGGACCAGTACTTC
TRBD1	TRBJ1-1	TRBV4-1	many	CASSQGQGATEAFF	TGCGCCAGCAGCCAGGGACAGGGGGCCACTGAAGCTTTCTTT
NA	TRBJ1-2	TRBV6-6	NA	CASSYSLPEGYTF	TGTGCCAGCAGTTACTCGTTACCGGAAGGCTACACCTTC
NA	TRBJ1-1	TRBV12-3/TRBV12-4	NA	CASSYWTAGGGPSDTEAFF	TGTGCCAGCAGTTATTGGACAGCCGGAGGAGGGCCCTCGGACACTGAAGCTTTCTTT
TRBD2	TRBJ2-3	TRBV10-3	NA	CAIRVRLAPSTDTQYF	TGTGCCATCAGGGTAAGACTAGCGCCTAGCACAGATACGCAGTATTTT
NA	TRBJ2-3	TRBV20-1	NA	CSARPGARVDTQYF	TGCAGTGCCCGACCGGGGGCTCGGGTAGATACGCAGTATTTT
NA	TRBJ2-5	TRBV7-9	few	CASSLASWSQETQYF	TGTGCCAGCAGCTTAGCGAGTTGGTCCCAAGAGACCCAGTACTTC
TRBD1	TRBJ2-1	TRBV5-5	NA	CASSPGQGVGDDQFF	TGTGCCAGCAGCCCGGGACAGGGGGTAGGGGATGATCAGTTCTTC
NA	TRBJ1-1	TRBV7-6	many	CASSLEVENTEAFF	TGTGCCAGCAGCTTAGAGGTGGAAAACACTGAAGCTTTCTTT
NA	TRBJ2-3	TRBV7-2	many	CASSPDLGRAFTDTQYF	TGTGCCAGCAGCCCAGACCTGGGCAGGGCATTCACAGATACGCAGTATTTT
NA	TRBJ1-2	TRBV4-1	NA	CASSQVHQSGDTF	TGCGCCAGCAGCCAAGTTCACCAATCCGGGGACACCTTC
NA	TRBJ1-5	TRBV27	NA	CASQLSGQDNQPQHF	TGTGCCAGCCAACTCTCAGGGCAGGACAATCAGCCCCAGCATTTT